The 29 T cell receptor beta chains below were found in one sample sequenced in a study of Ad26.COV2.S vaccination and SARS-CoV-2 variants (dated by TCRdb to 2020 to 2022). The meaning of the sample's treatment or condition label: roughly 19 received Ad26.COV2.S at low or high dose, single or two shots; about 5 received placebo; per-sample allocation not given. For vaccine and placebo recipients, repertoires were sequenced using samples collected on day 63 after the first injection. Receptor libraries were prepared by the immunoSEQ multiplex PCR assay. TCRdb limited this immuneACCESS table to in-frame rearrangements with V and J called. A share of clones is missing; checked studies link under half to unresolved V genes, and the rest is unexplained. For this sample there are 410,000 or so clones; around nine tenths appear just once. The biggest ten clones account for over 9% of the sample. Source: peripheral blood, taken in a trial of Ad26.COV2.S vaccine versus placebo. These receptors all come from a person aged 18-65 years who received the Ad26.COV2.S COVID-19 vaccine or a placebo.

The rearrangement joins TRBV6-5 to TRBJ2-1; weak D call: TRBD1 (5 bases). Germline V lookup: CDR1 MNHEY, CDR2 SVGAGI. Trimming shortened V by 11 bases and J by 8 bases, and 16 bases separated the two germline ends. This CDR3 spans 12 amino acids. Here the CDR3 reads CASRKGRDEQFF. The DNA of the CDR3 is TGTGCCTCCCGGAAGGGGCGAGATGAGCAGTTCTTC.

V and J are TRBV6-1 and TRBJ1-6; D gene unclear. The CDR3 extends over 14 amino acids. Germline V gene sequence: CDR1 MNHNS, CDR2 SASEGT. Trimming stripped 2 bases from V and 7 bases from J, with 9 bases between. CDR3 region: CASSELRGNSPLHF. In DNA, the CDR3 is TGTGCCAGCAGTGAACTTAGAGGGAATTCACCCCTCCACTTT.

The chain has TRBV30 and TRBJ2-7; unclear D gene. The germline V gene encodes CDR1 GTSNPN and CDR2 SVGIG (reference sequence). The CDR3 extends over 13 amino acids. Trimming stripped 5 bases from V and 3 bases from J, with 14 bases between. CDR3 bases: TGTGCCTGGGGAGAGGCGTCAGTCTACGAGCAGTACTTC. Translation: CAWGEASVYEQYF.

V usage is TRBV20-1 and J usage is TRBJ1-1; 8 nucleotides match TRBD1. Germline V gives CDR1 DFQATT, CDR2 SNEGSKA (reference sequence). With 3 bases clipped from V and 4 bases from J, the junction kept 1 base outside the gene matches. The CDR3 sequence is 12 residues long. The CDR3 region has the DNA TGCAGTGCTAGTACAGGGGGCACTGAAGCTTTCTTT. It codes for CSASTGGTEAFF.

This chain connects TRBV27 to TRBJ2-7, with D maybe TRBD2 (6 bases). Germline CDR1 is MNHEY and CDR2 is SMNVEV (reference sequence). This CDR3 is 16 amino acids long. With 3 bases removed from V and 7 bases from J, the gap between germline ends came to 22 bases. The CDR3 nucleotides are TGTGCCAGCAGTTTGTACGGGGTACGGGCCGCGGGGGAGCAGTACTTC. This translates into CASSLYGVRAAGEQYF.

The chain recombines TRBV5-1 with TRBJ2-3; 9 bases match TRBD2. Per germline, CDR1 SGHRS and CDR2 YFSETQ. Unmatched junction bases numbered 7, after V lost 1 base and J lost 1 base. The CDR3 loop spans 17 amino acids. CDR3 DNA sequence: TGCGCCAGCAGCTTGACCCTTAGCGGGAGAGGCACAGATACGCAGTATTTT. Its translation is CASSLTLSGRGTDTQYF. The full variable domain, completed using reference TRBV5-1 and TRBJ2-3, is KAGVTQTPRYLIKTRGQQVTLSCSPISGHRSVSWYQQTPGQGLQFLFEYFSETQRNKGNFPGRFSGRQFSNSRSEMNVSTLELGDSALYLCASSLTLSGRGTDTQYFGPGTRLTVL.

The CDR3 DNA is TGTGCCAGCAGCCCGGGGACAAAGCACGGCTACACCTTC. This encodes CASSPGTKHGYTF. The rearrangement uses TRBV7-9 and TRBJ1-2; weak D call: TRBD1 (6 bases). The V gene lost 5 bases and the J gene lost 8 bases, with 15 bases spanning the gap. Germline V lookup: CDR1 SEHNR, CDR2 FQNEAQ (reference sequence). The CDR3 consists of 13 residues.

The chain couples TRBV18 to TRBJ1-1; TRBD1 aligns across 9 bases. The CDR3 consists of 12 residues. J lost 10 bases, V lost 6 bases, and 6 bases had no gene match. CDR1 is KGHSH, CDR2 LQKENI, per germline. CDR3 region: CASSRDRVGAFF. CDR3 coding DNA: TGTGCCAGCTCCCGGGACAGGGTTGGAGCTTTCTTT.

On this clone: The same CDR3 can be traced to other DNA sequences in this sample. The chain joins TRBV5-4 to TRBJ2-1, with D hard to call. Germline assignment: CDR1 SGHNT and CDR2 YYREEE (reference sequence). The CDR3 runs 14 residues. The V end was cut by 0 bases, the J end by 2 bases, with 6 bases between. The CDR3 DNA reads as TGTGCCAGCAGCTTGGGACTGACCTACAATGAGCAGTTCTTC. Translating it yields CASSLGLTYNEQFF.

The gene calls are TRBV4-3 and TRBJ2-3; D is unresolved. V gave up 0 bases and J gave up 1 base, with 8 bases separating them. The CDR3 contains 15 residues. Germline assignment: CDR1 LGHNA and CDR2 YSLEER. The CDR3 DNA sequence: TGCGCCAGCAGCCAAGATAAGCACCGCACAGATACGCAGTATTTT. It encodes CASSQDKHRTDTQYF.

The V gene is TRBV7-8, the J gene TRBJ2-1; TRBD1 or TRBD2 may be the D gene (5 bases each). Trimming left V 1 base short and J 2 bases short, with 12 bases between. Germline CDR1 is SGHVS and CDR2 is FQNEAQ. The CDR3 has 16 amino acids. CDR3 nucleotide sequence: TGTGCCAGCAGCTTAGTGGGGGAGACAGCCTACAATGAGCAGTTCTTC. Protein sequence: CASSLVGETAYNEQFF.

The chain links TRBV2 to TRBJ1-1; D is possibly TRBD1 (5 bases). The germline V and J ends were trimmed by 8 bases and 1 base, with 5 bases remaining between them. Germline assignment: CDR1 SNHLY and CDR2 FYNNEI. The CDR3 loop spans 11 amino acids. DNA for the CDR3: TGTGCCAGCGGGGGGAACACTGAAGCTTTCTTT. Translated: CASGGNTEAFF. Filled out from reference TRBV2 and TRBJ1-1, the complete variable domain reads EPEVTQTPSHQVTQMGQEVILRCVPISNHLYFYWYRQILGQKVEFLVSFYNNEISEKSEIFDDQFSVERPDGSNFTLKIRSTKLEDSAMYFCASGGNTEAFFGQGTRLTVV.

This clone has just a few counts. V gene TRBV28 combines with J gene TRBJ1-5; a possible D gene is TRBD1 (5 bases). CDR1 and CDR2 (germline): MDHEN, SYDVKM. This CDR3 spans 18 amino acids. V dropped 3 bases and J dropped 7 bases, with 25 bases sitting between them. This CDR3 reads CASSLVGPGSAGMQPQHF. DNA of the CDR3: TGTGCCAGCAGTTTGGTTGGTCCAGGGTCTGCGGGGATGCAGCCCCAGCATTTT.

As regards this clone: The sample contains more than one DNA sequence encoding this CDR3. As DNA, the CDR3 is TGTGCCAGCAGTTTATCGGGGTACGAGCAGTACTTC. It specifies CASSLSGYEQYF. This sequence joins TRBV28 and TRBJ2-7, with D perhaps matching TRBD2 (5 bases). Trimming removed 1 base from V and 4 bases from J, with 5 bases in between. Per the germline V gene, CDR1 is MDHEN and CDR2 is SYDVKM. This CDR3 is built from 12 residues.

The V and J genes are TRBV29-1 and TRBJ2-1; the match to TRBD1 covers 7 bases. Trimming at V came to 4 bases and at J to 2 bases, leaving 17 bases not matched to a gene. CDR1 is SQVTM, CDR2 ANQGSEA, per germline. The CDR3 is 18 residues long. CDR3 region: CSVALNRRQGRTYNEQFF. The CDR3 region has the DNA TGCAGCGTTGCTCTTAATAGGAGACAGGGCCGGACCTACAATGAGCAGTTCTTC.

The V call is TRBV7-9, the J call TRBJ2-7; 7 bases fit TRBD2. CDR1 is SEHNR, CDR2 FQNEAQ, per germline (reference sequence). The CDR3 contains 14 residues. The V segment lost 3 bases and the J segment 1 base; nucleotides outside the gene matches: 3. The chain's CDR3 is CASSLSSGSYEQYF. CDR3 sequence (DNA): TGTGCCAGCAGCTTGTCTAGCGGATCCTACGAGCAGTACTTC.

The V and J genes are TRBV6-1 and TRBJ2-3; D perhaps matches TRBD2 (5 bases). The CDR3 has 15 residues. V was shortened by 1 base and J by 5 bases, with 13 bases between the two germline ends. From germline, CDR1 is MNHNS and CDR2 SASEGT. CDR3 loop: CASSEVARAGDTQYF. DNA for the CDR3: TGTGCCAGCAGTGAAGTCGCCCGGGCGGGAGATACGCAGTATTTT.

This sequence joins TRBV7-2 and TRBJ2-1, with 7 bases matching TRBD1. CDR3 length equals 13 residues. Germline CDR1 is SGHTA and CDR2 is FQGNSA. Trimming cost V 5 bases and J 7 bases; bases outside gene matches: 5. The CDR3 nucleotides are TGTGCCAGCAGCCCAAGGACAGGAAATGAGCAGTTCTTC. Translating gives CASSPRTGNEQFF. Complete variable domain (other parts from reference TRBV7-2 and TRBJ2-1): GAGVSQSPSNKVTEKGKDVELRCDPISGHTALYWYRQSLGQGLEFLIYFQGNSAPDKSGLPSDRFSAERTGGSVSTLTIQRTQQEDSAVYLCASSPRTGNEQFFGPGTRLTVL.

The V gene is TRBV27, the J gene TRBJ1-2; TRBD1 matches 7 bases. V trimming: 5 bases; J trimming: 3 bases; junction bases outside the gene matches: 6. The CDR3 is 14 amino acids. Germline CDR1 MNHEY, CDR2 SMNVEV (reference sequence). The CDR3 spells CASSRQGKDYGYTF. As DNA, the CDR3 is TGTGCCAGCAGTAGACAGGGAAAGGACTATGGCTACACCTTC.

In its sample, this clone was seen once. The chain has TRBV7-3 and TRBJ2-1, with TRBD1 identical over 7 bases. The length of the CDR3 is 12 residues. Per the germline V gene, CDR1 is SGHTA and CDR2 is FQGTGA. Trimming cost V 5 bases and J 15 bases; bases outside gene matches: 10. CDR3 loop: CASSLPGQHLFF. The CDR3 bases are TGTGCCAGCAGCCTACCGGGACAGCATTTGTTCTTC.

This rearrangement joins TRBV5-6 to TRBJ1-2; D is perhaps TRBD1 (5 bases). The V gene's germline CDR1 is SGHDT and CDR2 YYEEEE. This CDR3 spans 16 amino acids. V was shortened by 0 bases and J by 1 base, with 13 bases between the two germline ends. The CDR3 DNA reads as TGTGCCAGCAGCTTGGTCAGGGACCCCCTTAACTATGGCTACACCTTC. It encodes CASSLVRDPLNYGYTF.

The chain is built from TRBV5-1 and TRBJ1-2, with 8 bases fitting TRBD1. The CDR3 length is 14 residues. Per germline, CDR1 SGHRS and CDR2 YFSETQ. J was trimmed by 3 bases and V by 4 bases; bases with no gene match: 5. The CDR3 region has the DNA TGCGCCAGCAGCCCGGACAGGGAGTACTATGGCTACACCTTC. Translating it yields CASSPDREYYGYTF. The variable domain in full, completed from reference TRBV5-1 and TRBJ1-2, reads KAGVTQTPRYLIKTRGQQVTLSCSPISGHRSVSWYQQTPGQGLQFLFEYFSETQRNKGNFPGRFSGRQFSNSRSEMNVSTLELGDSALYLCASSPDREYYGYTFGSGTRLTVV.

V gene TRBV5-5 combines with J gene TRBJ1-1, with TRBD1 matching 7 bases. This CDR3 spans 13 amino acids. CDR1 and CDR2 from the germline V gene are SGHKS and YYEKEE (reference sequence). The V gene end was trimmed by 4 bases and the J gene end by 4 bases; junction bases not matched to a gene: 4. CDR3 DNA sequence: TGTGCCAGCAGCCAGACAGGGAGCACTGAAGCTTTCTTT. Its protein is CASSQTGSTEAFF.

The chain recombines TRBV2 with TRBJ2-5; D unclear. This CDR3 contains 13 residues. The V and J ends lost 3 bases and 1 base respectively, with 6 bases between them. Germline CDR1 SNHLY, CDR2 FYNNEI. The DNA of the CDR3 is TGTGCCAGCAGTGACCTGGTCCAAGAGACCCAGTACTTC. It encodes CASSDLVQETQYF.

The J gene is TRBJ2-7, the V gene TRBV4-2; D may be TRBD2 (6 bases). The CDR3 has 11 amino acids. The germline gives CDR1 LGHNA, CDR2 YNFKEQ. The V end lost 4 bases, the J end lost 5 bases, and 6 bases lay between the germline ends. The CDR3 DNA is TGTGCCAGCAGCCCGGGGGACGAGCAGTACTTC. This gives the protein CASSPGDEQYF.

The chain links TRBV28 to TRBJ2-1, with TRBD2 as a possible D gene (6 bases). This CDR3 is built from 15 residues. Germline-derived CDR1 and CDR2 are MDHEN and SYDVKM. The V gene lost 8 bases and the J gene lost 0 bases, with 14 bases spanning the gap. The CDR3, as DNA: TGTGCCAGCTACTCCCGGCGGGGCTCCTACAATGAGCAGTTCTTC. This codes for CASYSRRGSYNEQFF. Complete variable domain (other parts from reference TRBV28 and TRBJ2-1): DVKVTQSSRYLVKRTGEKVFLECVQDMDHENMFWYRQDPGLGLRLIYFSYDVKMKEKGDIPEGYSVSREKKERFSLILESASTNQTSMYLCASYSRRGSYNEQFFGPGTRLTVL.

This rearrangement joins TRBV7-8 to TRBJ1-2; 9 bases align to TRBD1. The CDR3 extends over 14 amino acids. The J segment lost 8 bases and the V segment lost 5 bases, leaving 9 bases of the junction unmatched. Germline CDR1 is SGHVS and CDR2 is FQNEAQ. The CDR3 loop reads CASSTSRTGDGYTF. CDR3 nucleotide sequence: TGTGCCAGCAGCACGAGCAGGACAGGGGACGGCTACACCTTC.

The J gene is TRBJ2-6, the V gene TRBV11-2, with TRBD1 matching over 9 bases. J was trimmed by 3 bases and V by 2 bases; bases with no gene match: 2. The CDR3 length is 16 residues. Germline V gene lookup returns CDR1 SGHAT and CDR2 FQNNGV. As DNA, the CDR3 is TGTGCCAGCAGCTTATGGGACAGGGTTGGGGCCAACGTCCTGACTTTC. Residues: CASSLWDRVGANVLTF.

The chain couples TRBV19 to TRBJ2-7, with 8 positions matching TRBD1. Germline V lookup: CDR1 LNHDA, CDR2 SQIVND (reference sequence). This CDR3 comprises 14 residues. V was clipped by 2 bases and J by 5 bases; unmatched bases: 5. The chain's CDR3 is CASSIQPGGHEQYF. The CDR3 region has the DNA TGTGCCAGTAGTATACAGCCAGGGGGCCACGAGCAGTACTTC.